One TCR beta chain is described in this entry. This clonotype appeared many times. No cognate antigen has been identified for it. The record has no base qualities; no much larger clone is one base away. This entry comes from a study of regulatory T cells in long-lasting Graves disease (dated by TCRdb to 2020 to 2023). Notes on the research overall: Antithyroid drugs had been taken for less than 3 months by newly diagnosed Graves' disease patients. The study was registered as a clinical trial and conducted in China. Peripheral blood TCR sequencing and RNA sequencing compared persistent Graves' disease patients with newly diagnosed Graves' disease patients. A total of about 33 samples underwent TCR sequencing, from about 13 patients with persistent Graves' disease and 20 patients with newly diagnosed Graves' disease.

The time point label corresponds to: newly diagnosed GD, antithyroid drugs for less than 3 months. For both TCR sequencing and RNA sequencing, RNA was extracted from PBMCs using TRIzol. The diagnosis of Graves' disease was made according to American Thyroid Association guidelines. Patients were recruited from an endocrinology department in Xi'an, China. From each patient, 7.5 to 9.5 milliliters of peripheral blood was collected into an EDTA anticoagulant tube. Ficoll Paque Plus density gradient separation was used to isolate PBMCs, and no further T cell sorting was done. An Agilent 2100 Bioanalyzer and agarose gel were used to assess RNA quality, and a NanoDrop 2000 was used to measure RNA concentration. Results the study describes overall, beyond this receptor: Compared with newly diagnosed patients, patients with persistent Graves' disease had lower TCR Shannon entropy and fewer highly expanded clones, which suggests clonal expansion. Patients with persistent disease shared more public clonotypes (under 3,000) than newly diagnosed patients did (966). Peripheral blood alone was examined, since thyroid tissue, which constituted the primary lesion, could not be accessed. As a limitation, the authors acknowledged that the small sample size may reduce accuracy. Persistent disease showed preferential use of TRBV28, TRBJ1-2 and TRBJ2-5, whereas newly diagnosed disease favored TRBV20-1 and TRBJ2-1. Sequencing and analysis were restricted to the TCR beta chain.

Library generation was performed with multiplex PCR. TCRdb records Illumina HiSeq 4000 as the sequencer. iRepertoire HTBI primers and Arm-PCR amplification of CDR3 regions were used to construct TCR beta libraries. Before sequencing, the PCR products underwent gel purification. The paper's data handling went like this. A total of 62 TRBV and 14 TRBJ segments were identified across samples and were used for gene usage analysis of CDR3 amino acid clonotypes. COPE and FqMerger were used to merge filtered high-quality paired reads into contigs. BLAST was used to align contigs to IMGT TRBV, TRBD and TRBJ reference genes, and CDR3 was defined according to IMGT. Clonotypes above 0.1% frequency were classified as highly expanded clones. Shannon entropy was used to measure repertoire diversity, and the Gini coefficient was used to measure V-J evenness. A clonotype was considered public if more than one individual shared it. TCRdb itself trimmed the public reads at Q25 with fastp, ran MiXCR and retained productive beta chains. Each CDR3 protein appears once, grouped with its most common genes and DNA. V and J calls and clone size were set by TCRdb, not the authors. This sample holds 400,000 to 650,000 distinct CDR3 sequences; 15% to 20% were observed only once. Of the sample, 20% to 25% falls within the top ten clones.

Here V drops 7 bases and J drops 6 bases, and the junction holds 13 bases not matched to any gene. Via the germline V gene, CDR1 is MNHEY and CDR2 SVGEGT. CDR3 length: 15 amino acids, cysteine to phenylalanine. The entry retains the CDR3 DNA only, 45 bases that are in frame from base 1. The same sample was also used in a study of T cells in Graves' hyperthyroidism and ophthalmopathy. The second study reports: A patient counted as having stable Graves' hyperthyroidism if no progression to ophthalmopathy occurred over 18 months of follow-up. Hyperthyroidism patients were newly diagnosed, had a disease duration of under 2 months, and were aged 18 to 65 years. The study excluded patients with uncontrolled infections, other autoimmune diseases, pregnancy or lactation. Diagnoses were based on clinical symptoms, serum thyroxine and TRAb, thyroid ultrasound and orbital computed tomography. A first-round RT-PCR of the TCR CDR3 used the HTBI primer set with the Qiagen OneStep RT-PCR kit. Most expanded thyroid clonotypes (frequency above 0.001) were also detected in blood, suggesting blood repertoires may reflect thyroid immune responses. A model built on a 13 V-J signature distinguished ophthalmopathy from stable hyperthyroidism, reaching about 88% sensitivity and about 81% specificity in cross-validation and 80%/75% in testing. In validation, progression to ophthalmopathy was predicted by the model with 70.59% sensitivity and about 72% specificity, a median of 6.5 months before onset. To identify TCR V-J signatures that set the groups apart, the researchers used a discovery cohort of 90 to 100 patients, made up of 40 to 45 with Graves' ophthalmopathy and 55 to 65 with stable Graves' hyperthyroidism. Whether ophthalmopathy could be predicted prospectively was tested in an independent validation cohort made up of under 20 hyperthyroidism patients plus 17 patients who later progressed to ophthalmopathy. The roughly 100 discovery patients were divided at random into training and test sets in a 7:3 ratio. In about 6 Graves' hyperthyroidism patients, the study also compared T-cell repertoires from thyroid tissue with T-cell repertoires from blood. After sampling, hyperthyroidism patients received methimazole starting at 30 mg daily, and ophthalmopathy patients received high-dose intravenous methylprednisolone. Libraries were constructed in a second round of multiplex PCR, after which size selection and purification were performed. Paired-end sequencing of the libraries was performed with 100 bp reads on an Illumina HiSeq2000. SOAPnuke was used to process the raw data, removing reads that contained adapters or uncalled bases, had a mean Phred below 15, or lacked an exact match to the constant primer or identifier. High-quality paired reads were merged with COPE v1.2.5, and unique nucleotide sequences were defined as clonotypes. Clonotypes were aligned to IMGT TRBV, TRBD and TRBJ reference segments using MiTCR v1.1. Analysis was restricted to V-J combinations with a frequency above 0.0001, which covered 99.2% of repertoires. The TCS score was defined as F50 (clonal expansion) divided by E x V (chaos), with BLOSUM62-based TCRdist calculated between CDR3 peptides within each V-J. Welch's t-statistics and random forest reduced just over 500 V-J features to about 12, which were used in a naive Bayes classifier (R e1071). No statistical method was used to set the sample size in advance, and investigators knew the group allocation. The paper reports TCR Vbeta CDR3 sequencing of 140 or so peripheral blood samples: approximately 41 ophthalmopathy, under 85 hyperthyroidism and around 17 progressor patients.

The input for sequencing was peripheral blood mononuclear cells (PBMCs), taken at new diagnosis, from a patient treated with antithyroid drugs. The rearrangement combines TRBV6-2 or TRBV6-3 with TRBJ2-7; TRBD2 lines up with 9 middle nucleotides. This TCR came from a woman aged 35-65 years with Graves disease. Donor details come from another sample of the same person, matched by shared clones. In nucleotide form, the sequence is TGTGCCAGCAAGGGGGCTAGCGGGGACGATATCGAGCAGTACTTC. Its product reads: CASKGASGDDIEQYF.